This T cell receptor (beta chain) was sequenced for a study of blood T cells in healthy people across ages. Study-level points and caveats: Observed TCR beta diversity per million T cells went down as age went up. This fall followed a roughly linear course with age.

This clonotype was seen only a few times. Its target is not known. The second PCR ran roughly 7 to 11 cycles with a sample-barcoded 5' primer and J-beta primers. TCRdb passed the 5' RACE reads through MiXCR, listing each CDR3 protein once. The sample includes roughly 1 million distinct CDR3 sequences, around 27% seen only once; the top ten take 0.75%. The V end was cut by 5 bases, the J end by 7 bases, with 20 bases between. In germline, CDR1 is DFQATT, CDR2 SNEGSKA (reference sequence). The CDR3 has 15 residues. Each sample yielded at least 7 million isolated PBMCs. Extraction of total RNA produced a minimum of 5.5 micrograms from each sample. The sample also formed part of further work on T cells of mothers and their children. This second study notes: Every mother produced more than 8.5 million TCR beta CDR3 reads, whereas every child provided roughly 3 million.

The sequence was obtained from a girl aged 2 to 9 in good health. Sequenced: blood. The chain joins TRBV20-1 to TRBJ1-4; D is undetermined. The CDR3 coding sequence is TGCAGTGCTGTTAGAGAACGGAGGTGGGGTGAAAAACTGTTTTTT. Its translation is CSAVRERRWGEKLFF.